A selection of T cell receptor beta chains follows, all from one sample in a study of cytomegalovirus exposure and HLA in healthy donors. Sequenced by immunoSEQ multiplex PCR; TCRdb stores in-frame clones only, minus some. The sample contains under 150,000 clones, more than 60% of which appear only once. The specimen was PBMCs. Receptor source: a woman aged 50 to 60 in good health and CMV-seropositive. Each CDR3 is given with its conserved first and last residue. Fields, in order: V gene, D gene, clone size, CDR3 protein. A D gene is named only where the DNA matches it firmly. Rows may omit the clone size; those that give it use once, few, many or a size class.

V: TRBV7-2; D: TRBD2; size: -; CDR3: CASSLVAGGRETQYF
V: TRBV11-2; D: TRBD1; size: -; CDR3: CASSRKVGQGLGNTIYF
V: TRBV7-3; D: -; size: -; CDR3: CASSLRGGSYNSPLHF
V: TRBV5-1; D: -; size: -; CDR3: CASSPYSGHLEANVLTF
V: TRBV11-3; D: TRBD1; size: -; CDR3: CASSRGTELTGELFF
V: TRBV6-1; D: TRBD2; size: -; CDR3: CASSEAYPSGFTEQFF
V: TRBV28; D: -; size: -; CDR3: CASSLRFGDQPQHF
V: TRBV28; D: TRBD1; size: -; CDR3: CASSLTRTGGNDEQYF
V: TRBV7-9; D: TRBD1; size: -; CDR3: CASSSIRTGEGQPQHF
V: TRBV27; D: -; size: -; CDR3: CASSRRTAPAGKETQYF
V: TRBV28; D: TRBD1; size: -; CDR3: CASSLHYAGTVQETQYF
V: TRBV28; D: TRBD1; size: -; CDR3: CASSFIGGTGVGEAFF
V: TRBV6-5; D: TRBD1; size: -; CDR3: CASRPTGARTYEQYF
V: TRBV7-9; D: TRBD1; size: -; CDR3: CSSSTTPQGGQIRYGYTF
V: TRBV13; D: -; size: -; CDR3: CASSLAAGDSSTDTQYF
V: TRBV30; D: -; size: -; CDR3: CACSTGATNEKLFF
V: TRBV30; D: -; size: -; CDR3: CAWSKGGSSYNSPLHF
V: TRBV4-2; D: TRBD2; size: -; CDR3: CASTTTSGQTGELFF
V: TRBV5-6; D: TRBD1; size: -; CDR3: CASSFGTGGLEQYF
V: TRBV6-6; D: TRBD1; size: -; CDR3: CASSYPGQAAGEAFF
V: TRBV18; D: -; size: once; CDR3: CASSPPQSLNTGELFF
V: TRBV5-1; D: -; size: -; CDR3: CASSLGGQSYEQYF
V: TRBV30; D: -; size: -; CDR3: CAWRQRGRGGYTF
V: TRBV5-1; D: -; size: -; CDR3: CASSLAGGLSYEQYF
V: TRBV9; D: TRBD1; size: -; CDR3: CASSVQGAGDTQYF
V: TRBV5-4; D: TRBD2; size: -; CDR3: CASSRGGAYRDTQYF
V: TRBV6-5; D: TRBD1; size: -; CDR3: CASSYNRGHNQPQHF
V: TRBV7-8; D: -; size: -; CDR3: CASSSGVSYEQYF
V: TRBV7-2; D: -; size: -; CDR3: CASSLVYVGIEAFF
V: TRBV7-2; D: TRBD1; size: -; CDR3: CASSWAGTVDQETQYF
V: TRBV7-3; D: TRBD2; size: -; CDR3: CASSPRGGREQYF
V: TRBV7-8; D: -; size: -; CDR3: CASSPPGMDTQYF
V: TRBV5-6; D: -; size: -; CDR3: CASSLVGGDTQYF
V: TRBV9; D: -; size: -; CDR3: CASSPGGGLSYEQYF
V: TRBV2; D: -; size: -; CDR3: CASSGSAGTTNEAFF
V: TRBV5-1; D: -; size: -; CDR3: CASSPTGTNTGELFF
V: TRBV2; D: -; size: -; CDR3: CASTEQGLPEQFF
V: TRBV29-1; D: TRBD2; size: -; CDR3: CSGRGGQETQYF
V: TRBV18; D: -; size: -; CDR3: CASSPGGQPNEKLFF
V: TRBV6-1; D: TRBD1; size: -; CDR3: CASRPRGQGNIQYF
V: TRBV9; D: TRBD2; size: -; CDR3: CASSHSTSGVYNEQFF
V: TRBV2; D: -; size: -; CDR3: CASSELRSYGYTF
V: TRBV4-3; D: -; size: once; CDR3: CASSRDRNPNTEAFF
V: TRBV20-1; D: -; size: -; CDR3: CSAIDQYEQYF
V: TRBV28; D: TRBD1; size: -; CDR3: CASRGGGQGSYEQYF
V: TRBV7-2; D: TRBD2; size: once; CDR3: CASSPGLAGGNEQFF
V: TRBV25-1; D: -; size: -; CDR3: CASSEVSGGLATDTQYF
V: TRBV7-2; D: TRBD1; size: few; CDR3: CASSRQGLGEAFF
V: TRBV27; D: -; size: -; CDR3: CASSRRLGEAFF
V: TRBV28; D: TRBD2; size: few; CDR3: CAIKRGPYTDTQYF
V: TRBV30; D: -; size: -; CDR3: CAWSRFSGNSNQPQHF
V: TRBV6-6; D: -; size: -; CDR3: CASSDQGRSYNEQFF
V: TRBV4-1; D: -; size: -; CDR3: CASSQVLEGWTEAFF
V: TRBV29-1; D: TRBD1; size: -; CDR3: CSVDKTGPNEQYF
V: TRBV7-2; D: -; size: -; CDR3: CASSAFSGVDGYTF
V: TRBV5-4; D: -; size: -; CDR3: CASSLIGQTNTEAFF
V: TRBV27; D: TRBD1; size: -; CDR3: CASAVGTGVNEQYF
V: TRBV19; D: -; size: -; CDR3: CASRGRGREASQPQHF